Each of the 6 T cell receptor beta chains below was sequenced from the same sample in a study of CD8 T cells in ankylosing spondylitis. These receptors' targets are unknown. Using its own MiXCR run on the 5' RACE reads, TCRdb lists one record per CDR3 protein. The table shows about 540,000 distinct CDR3 sequences, with roughly an eighth occurring only once. General study findings and limits: Blood of patients with ankylosing spondylitis appeared to be characterized by a TCR beta motif of 8 or 9 highly homologous variants.

The material sequenced was blood, either unsorted or a sorted T cell fraction (not recorded which). These receptors were taken from a male donor with ankylosing spondylitis.

This clonotype has just a few counts. The rearrangement uses TRBV18 and TRBJ2-1; 7 bases map to TRBD2. The CDR3 runs to 15 residues. Trimming removed 2 bases from V and 4 bases from J; junction bases left unmatched: 5. From germline, CDR1 is KGHSH and CDR2 LQKENI. In nucleotides, the CDR3 is TGTGCCAGCTCACCAATCCAGCGGGATTACAATGAGCAGTTCTTC. Translating gives CASSPIQRDYNEQFF.

A word on this clonotype: Compared with germline, one end of the junction differs, possibly owing to a read error. DNA for the CDR3: TGTGCCAGCGGTTTAGGGATGACTGCTTATAGCAATCAGCCCCAGCATTTT. This codes for CASGLGMTAYSNQPQHF. V and J are TRBV12-3 or TRBV12-4 and TRBJ1-5; D is unresolved. CDR3 length equals 17 residues.

The genes are TRBV10-3 and TRBJ2-1; D not resolved. The CDR3 totals 12 residues. Per the germline V gene, CDR1 is ENHRY and CDR2 is SYGVKD. V was trimmed by 3 bases and J by 4 bases, leaving 4 bases between them. The CDR3 DNA reads as TGTGCCATCAGTGAAAGTTACAATGAGCAGTTCTTC. It encodes CAISESYNEQFF.

This clonotype has a handful of counts. The chain uses TRBV29-1 and TRBJ1-1, with 11 positions matching TRBD1. The CDR3 extends over 13 amino acids. J gave up 4 bases and V 5 bases, and 3 bases lay outside the gene matches. CDR1 and CDR2 (germline): SQVTM, ANQGSEA. CDR3 nucleotide sequence: TGCAGCGTTTGGGGACAGGGGGTCACTGAAGCTTTCTTT. It specifies CSVWGQGVTEAFF. The full variable domain, completed using reference TRBV29-1 and TRBJ1-1, is SAVISQKPSRDICQRGTSLTIQCQVDSQVTMMFWYRQQPGQSLTLIATANQGSEATYESGFVIDKFPISRPNLTFSTLTVSNMSPEDSSIYLCSVWGQGVTEAFFGQGTRLTVV.

This clonotype was counted a few times. CDR3 loop: CASSPRAGTNTGELFF. Written as DNA, the CDR3 is TGTGCCAGCAGCCCACGAGCGGGGACGAACACCGGGGAGCTGTTTTTT. This rearrangement joins TRBV7-2 to TRBJ2-2; 7 bases align to TRBD2. This CDR3 region has 16 residues. J lost 0 bases, V lost 5 bases, and 6 bases had no gene match. Germline CDR1 SGHTA, CDR2 FQGNSA.

The sample holds many counts of this clonotype. V is TRBV4-1 and J is TRBJ1-3; 9 nucleotides align to TRBD1. The CDR3 runs 18 residues. In germline, CDR1 is MGHRA, CDR2 YSYEKL. After removal of 0 bases from V and 0 bases from J, the junction contained 6 bases not matched to a gene. The CDR3 sequence: CASSQEDRGTTSGNTIYF. The CDR3 DNA sequence: TGCGCCAGCAGCCAAGAAGACAGGGGGACTACCTCTGGAAACACCATATATTTT.